The present T cell receptor (beta chain) was sequenced within a study of CD8 T cells in ankylosing spondylitis. The table lists this clonotype with many counts. Antigen unknown. The germline V gene has CDR1 SGHRS and CDR2 YFSETQ. Unmatched junction bases numbered 5, after V lost 7 bases and J lost 2 bases. The CDR3 loop spans 13 amino acids. TCRdb recomputed calls from the 5' RACE reads with MiXCR, one row per CDR3 protein. The table records some 250,000 distinct CDR3 sequences, roughly a tenth of them present only once. General observations from the study: Ankylosing spondylitis blood appeared to be characterized by a TCR beta motif of about eight highly homologous variants. Within matched ankylosing spondylitis synovial fluid, disease-linked clones were reportedly significantly enriched.

Sequenced sample: blood, either unsorted or a sorted T cell fraction (not recorded which). The receptor was isolated from a male donor with ankylosing spondylitis or in good health (not recorded which). This sequence joins TRBV5-1 and TRBJ2-5, with 7 bases identical to TRBD1. CDR3 sequence (DNA): TGCGCCAGCTCCGGGACAGTTCAAGAGACCCAGTACTTC. The encoded protein is CASSGTVQETQYF.